A selection of T cell receptor beta chains follows, all from one sample in a study of neurological immune-mediated disorders. TCRdb redid the calling of the 5' RACE reads with MiXCR, one entry per CDR3 protein. Altogether over 35,000 distinct CDR3 sequences are present, roughly 13% being singletons, with the ten largest covering roughly 1.3%. Sequenced: PBMCs. These receptor sequences come from a female donor in good health. CDR3s include the opening cysteine and the closing phenylalanine or tryptophan.

v_call	j_call	cdr3_aa
TRBV9	TRBJ2-1	CASSVGLAGDGEQFF
TRBV20-1	TRBJ2-1	CSARAYSGRVYNEQFF
TRBV5-5	TRBJ2-5	CASSWGGGQETQYF
TRBV6-5	TRBJ2-7	CASSQTSGYEQYF
TRBV15	TRBJ2-3	CATSRDTVGGRTDTQYF
TRBV2	TRBJ1-1	CASSDPRQGRTEAFF
TRBV4-1	TRBJ1-1	CASSHTRSPNTEAFF
TRBV6-5	TRBJ2-2	CASSTTTGELFF
TRBV7-9	TRBJ2-2	CASSLARVSGGVNTGELFF
TRBV5-1	TRBJ2-6	CASSAQNYPGANVLTF
TRBV18	TRBJ1-2	CASSGTGGYYGYTF
TRBV5-1	TRBJ1-2	CASSLGQGSYGYTF
TRBV27	TRBJ2-3	CASRPGQHTDTQYF
TRBV5-1	TRBJ1-5	CASSLGGSSNQPQHF
TRBV5-1	TRBJ2-5	CASSSRQGQETQYF
TRBV7-9	TRBJ1-1	CASSPRTGDPTEAFF
TRBV24-1	TRBJ2-1	CATSVGAAYNEQFF
TRBV7-9	TRBJ1-4	CASSLFRDGLDSEKLFF
TRBV7-8	TRBJ1-3	CASSLQPGHSGNTIYF
TRBV20-1	TRBJ2-2	CSARRDSINTGELFF
TRBV5-1	TRBJ1-1	CASSLIRGTTEAFF
TRBV29-1	TRBJ2-3	CSADGTPTDTQYF
TRBV21-1	TRBJ1-2	CASSRRATNYGYTF
TRBV5-1	TRBJ2-5	CASSPRVGRQTQETQYF
TRBV7-9	TRBJ1-2	CASSLLYRDGYTF
TRBV3-1	TRBJ2-3	CASGQEGVNTQYF